This TCR beta chain is from a study of tumor-infiltrating lymphocytes in localized non-small cell lung cancer. Study context: Patients included smokers and never-smokers with various histologies, some sampled after neoadjuvant chemotherapy.

Study-wide results and limits: Tumors had more T cell infiltration than uninvolved lung, per TCRbeta sequencing and CD3 counts.

As regards this clone: Antigen unknown.

Trimming pared 8 bases from V and 9 bases from J, leaving 17 bases between. CDR1 is GTSNPN, CDR2 SVGIG, per germline (reference sequence). CDR3 length equals 13 residues. The repertoire was sequenced with immunoSEQ multiplex PCR; TCRdb's copy has only in-frame clones and lacks some. The sample carries fewer than 15,000 clones, 75% to 80% recorded once. The genes are TRBV30 and TRBJ1-6; D ambiguous. Sequenced material: uninvolved lung tissue not adjacent to the tumor. This clonotype was sampled from a human donor with non-small cell lung cancer. DNA of the CDR3: TGTGCCCGGACCCAGTCCACGGGTTCACCCCTCCACTTT. Amino acids: CARTQSTGSPLHF.